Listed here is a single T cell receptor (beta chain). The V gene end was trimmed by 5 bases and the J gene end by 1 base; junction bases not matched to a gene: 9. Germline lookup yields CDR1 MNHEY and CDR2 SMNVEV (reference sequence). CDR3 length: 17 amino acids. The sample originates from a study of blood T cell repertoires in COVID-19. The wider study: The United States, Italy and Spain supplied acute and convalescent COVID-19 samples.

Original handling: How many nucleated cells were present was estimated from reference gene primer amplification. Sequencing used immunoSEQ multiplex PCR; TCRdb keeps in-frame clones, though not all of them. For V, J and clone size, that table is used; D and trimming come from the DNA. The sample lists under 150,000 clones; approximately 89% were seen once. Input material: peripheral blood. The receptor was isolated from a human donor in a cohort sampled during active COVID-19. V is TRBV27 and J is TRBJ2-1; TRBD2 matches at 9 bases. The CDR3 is CASSPIGAGGSYNEQFF. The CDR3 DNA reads TGTGCCAGCAGTCCTATAGGAGCGGGGGGTTCCTACAATGAGCAGTTCTTC.